This TCR beta chain stems from a study of shared clonotypes between healthy human individuals. V gave up 2 bases and J gave up 5 bases, with 13 bases separating them. CDR1 and CDR2 from the germline V gene are MDHEN and SYDVKM. There are 15 residues in the CDR3. General observations from the study: Only a few donors were included, so the genetic and exposure-history diversity represented was limited.

Concerning this clone itself: As yet, its antigen is unknown.

TCRdb's copy holds only in-frame clones and misses some; the assay was immunoSEQ multiplex PCR. Of approximately 2,300,000 clones in the sample, about nine tenths were seen once. This chain links TRBV28 with TRBJ1-5; maybe TRBD1 (5 bases). This clonotype originated in a man aged 18-30 years in good health. Some clones in this sample may be carry-over from other donors' samples. Sample: naive CD4+ T cells from PBMCs. The sample's subset: CD45RA+ positively selected. CDR3 sequence reads: CASSLRGNGYQPQHF. The DNA for the CDR3 is TGTGCCAGCAGTTTAAGGGGCAATGGGTATCAGCCCCAGCATTTT. Filled out from reference TRBV28 and TRBJ1-5, the complete variable domain reads DVKVTQSSRYLVKRTGEKVFLECVQDMDHENMFWYRQDPGLGLRLIYFSYDVKMKEKGDIPEGYSVSREKKERFSLILESASTNQTSMYLCASSLRGNGYQPQHFGDGTRLSIL.